This TCR beta chain originates from a study of blood T cell repertoires in COVID-19. Study context: The United States, Italy and Spain supplied acute and convalescent COVID-19 samples. The analysed material was cDNA or gDNA that came from T cells, B-cell-depleted T cells, or PBMCs.

The table lists this clone with a count of one. How the authors handled the data: Cell counts per sample came from amplifying reference gene primers. This table comes from immunoSEQ multiplex PCR, and its TCRdb copy is limited to in-frame clones, with some not included. V, J and clone size are taken as reported in that table, and D and trimming were inferred from the DNA itself. The table has about 250,000 clones, roughly 85% seen once. Clinical history as reported by participants underpinned cohort assignment. What was sequenced was PBMCs or T cells enriched from blood (not recorded which). This clonotype was obtained from a man aged 35-49 years who had been exposed to COVID-19.

The CDR3: CASSLWGRHTDTQYF. CDR3 nucleotides: TGCGCCAGCAGCTTGTGGGGGCGGCACACAGATACGCAGTATTTT. The chain joins TRBV5-1 to TRBJ2-3, with a weak D call TRBD1 (6 bases). Per the germline V gene, CDR1 is SGHRS and CDR2 is YFSETQ. Trimming removed 1 base at V and 2 bases at J, with 11 bases between. This CDR3 region has 15 residues.